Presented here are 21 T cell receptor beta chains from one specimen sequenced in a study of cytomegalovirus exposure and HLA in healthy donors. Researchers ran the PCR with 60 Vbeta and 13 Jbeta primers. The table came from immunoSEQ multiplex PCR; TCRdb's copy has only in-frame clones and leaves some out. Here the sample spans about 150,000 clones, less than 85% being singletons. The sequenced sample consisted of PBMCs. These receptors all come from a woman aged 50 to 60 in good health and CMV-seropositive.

CDR3 amino acids: CASSSPSGGTSYEQYF. Here the CDR3 DNA reads TGTGCCAGCAGCTCACCTTCCGGGGGGACCTCCTACGAGCAGTACTTC. This chain links TRBV5-6 with TRBJ2-7; TRBD2 matches at 7 bases. The CDR3 has 16 amino acids. Germline V gene sequence: CDR1 SGHDT, CDR2 YYEEEE. V trimming: 3 bases; J trimming: 0 bases; junction bases outside the gene matches: 9.

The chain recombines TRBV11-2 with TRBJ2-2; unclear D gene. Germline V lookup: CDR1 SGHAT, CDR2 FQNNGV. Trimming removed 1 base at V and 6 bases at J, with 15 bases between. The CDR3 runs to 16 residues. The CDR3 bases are TGTGCCAGCAGCTTAGCATTGGCAGACAAGGCCGGGGAGCTGTTTTTT. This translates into CASSLALADKAGELFF.

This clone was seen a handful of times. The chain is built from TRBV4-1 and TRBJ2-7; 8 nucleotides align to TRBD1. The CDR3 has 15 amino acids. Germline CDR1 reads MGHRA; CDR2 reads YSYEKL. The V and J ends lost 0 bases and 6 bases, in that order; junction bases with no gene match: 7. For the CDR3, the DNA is TGCGCCAGCAGCCAAGAGGTGACAGGGGACTCCGAGCAGTACTTC. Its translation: CASSQEVTGDSEQYF.

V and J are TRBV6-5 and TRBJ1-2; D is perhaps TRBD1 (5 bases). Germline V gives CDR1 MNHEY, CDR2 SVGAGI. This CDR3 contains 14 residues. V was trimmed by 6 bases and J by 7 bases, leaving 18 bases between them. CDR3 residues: CASSKAGTGSGYTF. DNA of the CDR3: TGTGCCAGCAGCAAAGCTGGGACTGGGTCTGGCTACACCTTC.

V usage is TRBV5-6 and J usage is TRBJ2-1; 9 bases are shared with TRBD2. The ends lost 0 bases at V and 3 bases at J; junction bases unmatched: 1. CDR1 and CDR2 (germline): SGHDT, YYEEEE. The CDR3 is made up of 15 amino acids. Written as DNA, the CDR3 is TGTGCCAGCAGCTTGGGTAGCGGGGGCTACAATGAGCAGTTCTTC. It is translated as CASSLGSGGYNEQFF.

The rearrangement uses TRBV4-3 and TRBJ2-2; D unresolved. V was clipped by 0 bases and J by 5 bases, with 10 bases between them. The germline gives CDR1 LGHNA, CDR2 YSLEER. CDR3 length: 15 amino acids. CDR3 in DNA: TGCGCCAGCAGCCAAGATAGGCGGCAGACCGGGGAGCTGTTTTTT. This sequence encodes CASSQDRRQTGELFF.

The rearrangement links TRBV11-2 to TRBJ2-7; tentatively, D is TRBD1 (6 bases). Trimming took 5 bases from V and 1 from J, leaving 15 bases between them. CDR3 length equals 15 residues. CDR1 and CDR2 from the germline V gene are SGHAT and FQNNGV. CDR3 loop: CASSLEGHRSYEQYF. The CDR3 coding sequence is TGTGCCAGCAGCCTCGAGGGACATCGATCCTACGAGCAGTACTTC.

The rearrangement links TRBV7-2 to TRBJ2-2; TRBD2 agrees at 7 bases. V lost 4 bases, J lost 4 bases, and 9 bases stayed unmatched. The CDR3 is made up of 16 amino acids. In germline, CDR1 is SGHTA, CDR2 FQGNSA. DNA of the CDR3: TGTGCCAGCAGCTCAGAGATAGCGGGTGCCACCGGGGAGCTGTTTTTT. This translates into CASSSEIAGATGELFF.

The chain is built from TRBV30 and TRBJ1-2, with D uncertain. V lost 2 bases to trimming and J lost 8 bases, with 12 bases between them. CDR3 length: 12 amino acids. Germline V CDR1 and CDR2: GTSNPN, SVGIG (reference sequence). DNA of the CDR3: TGTGCCTGGAGTTCGAGACAAGAGGGCTACACCTTC. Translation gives CAWSSRQEGYTF. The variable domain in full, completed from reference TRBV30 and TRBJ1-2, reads SQTIHQWPATLVQPVGSPLSLECTVEGTSNPNLYWYRQAAGRGLQLLFYSVGIGQISSEVPQNLSASRPQDRQFILSSKKLLLSDSGFYLCAWSSRQEGYTFGSGTRLTVV.

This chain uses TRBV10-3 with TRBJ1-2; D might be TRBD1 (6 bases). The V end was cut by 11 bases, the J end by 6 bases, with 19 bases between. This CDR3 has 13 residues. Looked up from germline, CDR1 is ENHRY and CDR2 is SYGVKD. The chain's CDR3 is CAVESQRGNGYTF. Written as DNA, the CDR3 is TGTGCCGTCGAAAGTCAAAGGGGGAATGGCTACACCTTC.

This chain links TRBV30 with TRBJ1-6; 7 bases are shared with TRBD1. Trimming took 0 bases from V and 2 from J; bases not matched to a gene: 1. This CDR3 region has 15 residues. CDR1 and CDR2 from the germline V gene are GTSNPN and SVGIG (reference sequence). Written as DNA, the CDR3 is TGTGCCTGGAGTGTGGGGACAGCCTATAATTCACCCCTCCACTTT. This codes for CAWSVGTAYNSPLHF.

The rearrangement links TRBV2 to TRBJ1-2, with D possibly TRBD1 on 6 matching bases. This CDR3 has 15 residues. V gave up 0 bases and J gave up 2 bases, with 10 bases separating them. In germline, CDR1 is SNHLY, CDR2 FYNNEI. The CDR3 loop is CASSEAGQGNYGYTF. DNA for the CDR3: TGTGCCAGCAGTGAAGCAGGTCAGGGGAACTATGGCTACACCTTC.

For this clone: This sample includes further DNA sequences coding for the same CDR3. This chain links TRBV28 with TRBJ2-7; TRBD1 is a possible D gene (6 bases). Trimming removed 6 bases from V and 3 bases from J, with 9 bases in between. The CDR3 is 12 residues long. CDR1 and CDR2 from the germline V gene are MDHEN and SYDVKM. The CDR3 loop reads CASRQGLYEQYF. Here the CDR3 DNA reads TGTGCCAGCAGGCAGGGGCTCTACGAGCAGTACTTC.

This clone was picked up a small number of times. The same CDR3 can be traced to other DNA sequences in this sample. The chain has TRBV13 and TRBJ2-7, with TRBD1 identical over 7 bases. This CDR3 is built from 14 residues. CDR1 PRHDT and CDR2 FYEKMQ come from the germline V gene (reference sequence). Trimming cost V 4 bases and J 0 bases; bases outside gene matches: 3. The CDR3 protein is CASSSRDSSYEQYF. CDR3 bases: TGTGCCAGCAGCTCCCGGGACAGCTCCTACGAGCAGTACTTC.

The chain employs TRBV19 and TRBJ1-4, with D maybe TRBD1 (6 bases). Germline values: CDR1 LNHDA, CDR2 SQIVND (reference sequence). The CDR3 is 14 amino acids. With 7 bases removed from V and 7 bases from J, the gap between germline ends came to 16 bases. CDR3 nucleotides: TGTGCCAGTATCGGGGGGGCCGTTGGTGAAAAACTGTTTTTT. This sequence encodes CASIGGAVGEKLFF.

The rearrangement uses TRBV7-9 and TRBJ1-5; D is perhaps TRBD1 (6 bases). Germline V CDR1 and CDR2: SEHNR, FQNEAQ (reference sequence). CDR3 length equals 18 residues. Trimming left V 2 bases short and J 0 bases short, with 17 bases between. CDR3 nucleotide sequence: TGTGCCAGCAGCTTAAAACAGGACAGCATTTATAGCAATCAGCCCCAGCATTTT. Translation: CASSLKQDSIYSNQPQHF. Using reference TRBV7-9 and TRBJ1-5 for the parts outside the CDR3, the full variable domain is DTGVSQNPRHKITKRGQNVTFRCDPISEHNRLYWYRQTLGQGPEFLTYFQNEAQLEKSRLLSDRFSAERPKGSFSTLEIQRTEQGDSAMYLCASSLKQDSIYSNQPQHFGDGTRLSIL.

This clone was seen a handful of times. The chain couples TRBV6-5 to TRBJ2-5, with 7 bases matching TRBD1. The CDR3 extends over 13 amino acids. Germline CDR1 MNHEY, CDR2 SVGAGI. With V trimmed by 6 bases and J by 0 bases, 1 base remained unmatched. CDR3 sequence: CASRDRYQETQYF. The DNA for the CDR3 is TGTGCCAGCAGGGACAGGTACCAAGAGACCCAGTACTTC.

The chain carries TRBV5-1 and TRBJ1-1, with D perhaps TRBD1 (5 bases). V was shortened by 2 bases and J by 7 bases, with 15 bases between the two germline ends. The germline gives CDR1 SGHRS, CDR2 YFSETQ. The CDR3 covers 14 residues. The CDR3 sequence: CASSFGGFGDEAFF. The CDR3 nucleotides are TGCGCCAGCAGCTTCGGGGGGTTCGGAGATGAAGCTTTCTTT.

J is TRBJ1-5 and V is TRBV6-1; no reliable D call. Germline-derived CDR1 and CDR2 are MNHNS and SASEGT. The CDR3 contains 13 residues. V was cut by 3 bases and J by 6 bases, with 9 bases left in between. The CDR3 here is CASSEGRGQPQHF. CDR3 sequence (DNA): TGTGCCAGCAGTGAGGGGAGAGGTCAGCCCCAGCATTTT.

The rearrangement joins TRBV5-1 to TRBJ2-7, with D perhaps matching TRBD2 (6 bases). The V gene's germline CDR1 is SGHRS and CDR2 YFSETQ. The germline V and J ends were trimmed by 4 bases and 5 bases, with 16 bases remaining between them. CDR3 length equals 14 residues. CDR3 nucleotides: TGCGCCAGCAGCGCAGGGCCGGGGGTCGACGAGCAGTACTTC. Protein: CASSAGPGVDEQYF.

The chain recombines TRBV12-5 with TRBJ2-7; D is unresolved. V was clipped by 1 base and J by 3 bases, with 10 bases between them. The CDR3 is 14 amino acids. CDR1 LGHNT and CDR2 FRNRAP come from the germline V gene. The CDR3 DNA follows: TGTGCTAGTGGTTTGGGTTTTGTCGGCTACGAGCAGTACTTC. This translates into CASGLGFVGYEQYF.